This paragraph covers one T cell receptor beta chain sequence. V lost 6 bases and J 5 bases, leaving 16 bases between the germline ends. This CDR3 comprises 15 residues. From germline, CDR1 is SGHTA and CDR2 FQGNSA. MiXCR, run by TCRdb on the RT-PCR reads, gives a single entry per CDR3 protein. The sample carries about 700,000 distinct CDR3 sequences, approximately 15% recorded once. The data are from a study of response to subunit inactivated influenza vaccine. This TCR was recovered from a man aged 45-65 years who received an inactivated influenza vaccine. The chain carries TRBV7-2 and TRBJ1-4, with unresolved D. Sequences were derived from PBMCs from blood, sampled 14 to 15 days before vaccination. In nucleotides, the CDR3 is TGTGCCAGCAGTAATCAGGCCGGGATGAATGAAAAACTGTTTTTT. The encoded protein is CASSNQAGMNEKLFF.